These T cell receptor beta chains were read from a single sample in a study of T-cell reconstitution after alpha-beta-depleted transplantation in children. One entry per CDR3 protein, called by TCRdb with MiXCR from the PCR reads. The profile shows approximately 110,000 distinct CDR3 sequences, about a tenth of them singletons. The source material was PBMCs, sampled before TCRalphabeta/CD19-depleted stem cell transplant. The source of these receptors is a boy aged 2-9 years with acute lymphoblastic leukemia, due to receive a stem cell transplant. Both conserved end residues are part of each CDR3. The order of the fields is J gene, V gene, D gene, clone size, CDR3 DNA, CDR3 protein. The D gene is left open where the match is weak. Clone size, where shown, is once, few, many, or a class for clones that have expanded.

j_gene: TRBJ2-6
v_gene: TRBV20-1
d_gene: TRBD1
abundance: many
CDR3nt: TGCAGTGCTAGAGATAGAACAGGGGGCAACTCTGGGGCCAACGTCCTGACTTTC
CDR3aa: CSARDRTGGNSGANVLTF

j_gene: TRBJ2-5
v_gene: TRBV20-1
d_gene: TRBD2
abundance: -
CDR3nt: TGCAGTGCTAGCACCGGGACTAGCGGCCAAGAGACCCAGTACTTC
CDR3aa: CSASTGTSGQETQYF

j_gene: TRBJ2-1
v_gene: TRBV20-1
d_gene: -
abundance: -
CDR3nt: TGCAGTGCTAGAGAGTCGGACACTTTGAGCTCCTACAATGAGCAGTTCTTC
CDR3aa: CSARESDTLSSYNEQFF

j_gene: TRBJ2-3
v_gene: TRBV5-1
d_gene: TRBD1
abundance: -
CDR3nt: TGCGCCAGCAGCCGAAGCAGGGGGCCCACAGATACGCAGTATTTT
CDR3aa: CASSRSRGPTDTQYF

j_gene: TRBJ2-7
v_gene: TRBV5-1
d_gene: -
abundance: -
CDR3nt: TGCGCCAGCAGCCCGGACGCGGCCAGCTACGAGCAGTACTTC
CDR3aa: CASSPDAASYEQYF

j_gene: TRBJ2-2
v_gene: TRBV7-6
d_gene: TRBD1
abundance: many
CDR3nt: TGTGCCAGCAGCTTAGGGACAGGGGCCACCGGGGAGCTGTTTTTT
CDR3aa: CASSLGTGATGELFF

j_gene: TRBJ2-5
v_gene: TRBV20-1
d_gene: -
abundance: many
CDR3nt: TGCAGTGCTAGAGACCCGAGGCAGGGAGGCAAGACCCAGTACTTC
CDR3aa: CSARDPRQGGKTQYF

j_gene: TRBJ2-7
v_gene: TRBV5-4
d_gene: TRBD1
abundance: many
CDR3nt: TGTGCCAGCAGCCGACAGGGAAGCTCCTACGAGCAGTACTTC
CDR3aa: CASSRQGSSYEQYF

j_gene: TRBJ2-7
v_gene: TRBV4-2
d_gene: -
abundance: -
CDR3nt: TGTGCCAGCAGCCAAGTCGGTGGGTCTTCCTTGACCTACGAGCAGTACTTC
CDR3aa: CASSQVGGSSLTYEQYF

j_gene: TRBJ2-5
v_gene: TRBV29-1
d_gene: -
abundance: few
CDR3nt: TGCAGCGTTCAGGGCATAACAGGGAAGGAGACCCAGTACTTC
CDR3aa: CSVQGITGKETQYF

j_gene: TRBJ2-1
v_gene: TRBV5-6
d_gene: -
abundance: -
CDR3nt: TGTGCCAGCAGCTTTGGACGGTTAAATGAGCAGTTCTTC
CDR3aa: CASSFGRLNEQFF

j_gene: TRBJ2-3
v_gene: TRBV2
d_gene: -
abundance: -
CDR3nt: TGTGCCAGCTGGGGCGCAGATACGCAGTATTTT
CDR3aa: CASWGADTQYF

j_gene: TRBJ2-1
v_gene: TRBV18
d_gene: -
abundance: -
CDR3nt: TGTGCCAGCTCACCATTAGGGGATGAGCAGTTCTTC
CDR3aa: CASSPLGDEQFF

j_gene: TRBJ2-1
v_gene: TRBV5-1
d_gene: TRBD2
abundance: few
CDR3nt: TGCGCCAGCAGCTTCGGCGGGAGGACCAATTTTGATGAGCAGTTCTTC
CDR3aa: CASSFGGRTNFDEQFF

j_gene: TRBJ1-1
v_gene: TRBV3-1
d_gene: -
abundance: -
CDR3nt: TGTGCCAGCAGCCATTTAGGGAGTGAAGCTTTCTTT
CDR3aa: CASSHLGSEAFF

j_gene: TRBJ2-4
v_gene: TRBV12-3/TRBV12-4
d_gene: -
abundance: many
CDR3nt: TGTGCCAGCAGTTTGTCCTTAGCCAAAAACATTCAGTACTTC
CDR3aa: CASSLSLAKNIQYF

j_gene: TRBJ2-1
v_gene: TRBV27
d_gene: TRBD2
abundance: many
CDR3nt: TGTGCCACCGCTACGGGGACTAGAAATGAGCAGTTCTTC
CDR3aa: CATATGTRNEQFF

j_gene: TRBJ2-7
v_gene: TRBV7-2
d_gene: TRBD2
abundance: few
CDR3nt: TGTGCCAGTAAGAAAGCCGGCGGGACTAGCGGGGTCTACGAGCAGTACTTC
CDR3aa: CASKKAGGTSGVYEQYF

j_gene: TRBJ2-1
v_gene: TRBV2
d_gene: -
abundance: -
CDR3nt: TGTGCCAGCAGCGGATCATTGGGGACGCCTACTGGGAATGAGCAGTTCTTC
CDR3aa: CASSGSLGTPTGNEQFF

j_gene: TRBJ2-5
v_gene: TRBV20-1
d_gene: TRBD2
abundance: -
CDR3nt: TGCAGTGCCATTTCACTAGCGGGGGTCCAAGAGACCCAGTACTTC
CDR3aa: CSAISLAGVQETQYF

j_gene: TRBJ2-5
v_gene: TRBV5-1
d_gene: TRBD2
abundance: many
CDR3nt: TGCGCCAGCGATAGCGGGAGACAAGAGACCCAGTACTTC
CDR3aa: CASDSGRQETQYF

j_gene: TRBJ2-4
v_gene: TRBV7-8
d_gene: TRBD2
abundance: -
CDR3nt: TGTGCCAGCAGCTTAAGAGCCGCGGGGGGGGTGGGAGCCAAAAACATTCAGTACTTC
CDR3aa: CASSLRAAGGVGAKNIQYF

j_gene: TRBJ2-3
v_gene: TRBV5-1
d_gene: -
abundance: few
CDR3nt: TGCGCCAGCAGCTTGGGGTGGAAGGCCTCCAACACAGATACGCAGTATTTT
CDR3aa: CASSLGWKASNTDTQYF

j_gene: TRBJ1-5
v_gene: TRBV6-1
d_gene: -
abundance: once
CDR3nt: TGTGCCAGCAGTGAAGCAGGCGGGAAAAATCAGCCCCAGCATTTT
CDR3aa: CASSEAGGKNQPQHF

j_gene: TRBJ2-1
v_gene: TRBV6-1
d_gene: -
abundance: few
CDR3nt: TGTGCCAGCAGTGAAGCGCATGATTTCTACAATGAGCAGTTCTTC
CDR3aa: CASSEAHDFYNEQFF

j_gene: TRBJ1-1
v_gene: TRBV3-1
d_gene: TRBD1
abundance: -
CDR3nt: TGTGCCAGCAGCCCACAGGGGCGAAAAAGGAACACTGAAGCTTTCTTT
CDR3aa: CASSPQGRKRNTEAFF

j_gene: TRBJ2-2
v_gene: TRBV11-1
d_gene: TRBD2
abundance: many
CDR3nt: TGTGCCAGCAGCTTAGCAACCGGGACTAGCTCATCGAGAGGTGCCGGGGAGCTGTTTTTT
CDR3aa: CASSLATGTSSSRGAGELFF

j_gene: TRBJ1-1
v_gene: TRBV6-1
d_gene: -
abundance: few
CDR3nt: TGTGCCAGCAGTCAAGGGGCGTGGAACACTGAAGCTTTCTTT
CDR3aa: CASSQGAWNTEAFF

j_gene: TRBJ1-1
v_gene: TRBV5-1
d_gene: -
abundance: few
CDR3nt: TGCGCCAGCAGGCAAACAGCTTTGAGCACTGAAGCTTTCTTT
CDR3aa: CASRQTALSTEAFF

j_gene: TRBJ2-7
v_gene: TRBV24-1
d_gene: -
abundance: -
CDR3nt: TGTGCCACCAGTGATCCAAAGAACTCCTACGAGCAGTACTTC
CDR3aa: CATSDPKNSYEQYF

j_gene: TRBJ2-7
v_gene: TRBV6-1
d_gene: -
abundance: -
CDR3nt: TGTGCCAGCAGTGAACAGCGATACGAGCAGTACTTC
CDR3aa: CASSEQRYEQYF

j_gene: TRBJ1-4
v_gene: TRBV9
d_gene: TRBD1
abundance: -
CDR3nt: TGTGCCAGCAGCGTAGGGTTTTGGAGGCCGGGACAGGGAGAGGAAAAACTGTTTTTT
CDR3aa: CASSVGFWRPGQGEEKLFF

j_gene: TRBJ2-3
v_gene: TRBV5-4
d_gene: -
abundance: -
CDR3nt: TGTGCCAGCAGCACACAGGGTATAGATACGCAGTATTTT
CDR3aa: CASSTQGIDTQYF

j_gene: TRBJ2-7
v_gene: TRBV20-1
d_gene: TRBD2
abundance: few
CDR3nt: TGCAGTGCTAGAGCGGGAGGGAGCTACGAGCAGTACTTC
CDR3aa: CSARAGGSYEQYF

j_gene: TRBJ2-5
v_gene: TRBV15
d_gene: -
abundance: few
CDR3nt: TGTGCCACCAGCTTCGACAGCCAAGAGACCCAGTACTTC
CDR3aa: CATSFDSQETQYF

j_gene: TRBJ2-5
v_gene: TRBV5-1
d_gene: TRBD2
abundance: few
CDR3nt: TGCGCCAGCAGCGTCAAGACTAGCGGGACTCGGGAGACCCAGTACTTC
CDR3aa: CASSVKTSGTRETQYF

j_gene: TRBJ2-3
v_gene: TRBV28
d_gene: -
abundance: -
CDR3nt: TGTGCCAGCAGTCCAGTTAGCACAGATACGCAGTATTTT
CDR3aa: CASSPVSTDTQYF

j_gene: TRBJ2-3
v_gene: TRBV6-1
d_gene: -
abundance: many
CDR3nt: TGTGCCAGCAGGGACCGTCCGATGCCGACAGATACGCAGTATTTT
CDR3aa: CASRDRPMPTDTQYF

j_gene: TRBJ1-1
v_gene: TRBV20-1
d_gene: -
abundance: few
CDR3nt: TGCAGTGCTAGATACGGGGCTGGGGCTTTCTTT
CDR3aa: CSARYGAGAFF

j_gene: TRBJ2-3
v_gene: TRBV10-3
d_gene: TRBD2
abundance: -
CDR3nt: TGTGCCATCAGTCACGAGCGGGAGAGCCCAGATACGCAGTATTTT
CDR3aa: CAISHERESPDTQYF